Below are 14 T cell receptor beta chains sequenced from a single sample in a study of T cell changes during pregnancy in multiple sclerosis (dated 2019 in TCRdb). The method behind the library was the immunoSEQ multiplex PCR assay. As stored in TCRdb, this immuneACCESS dataset retains in-frame rearrangements with V and J assigned. A fraction of the clones does not appear; measured against another copy, unresolved V genes explain less than half of the discrepancy, and the remainder lacks a known reason. The sample profile shows just over 40,000 clones; around nine tenths of them were found once. The ten largest make up about 5% of the sample. The input for sequencing was peripheral blood, taken in the first trimester of pregnancy. These receptors came from a female donor in good health, enrolled as a control in a pregnancy study.

This clone was detected only a few times. The chain employs TRBV12-5 and TRBJ2-1; the D is unclear. The CDR3 has 11 residues. V was trimmed by 4 bases and J by 13 bases, leaving 11 bases between them. Germline loops: CDR1 LGHNT, CDR2 FRNRAP. This chain's CDR3 is CASGSDSRQFF. The CDR3 DNA sequence: TGTGCTAGTGGTTCCGATTCGCGCCAGTTCTTC.

V is TRBV18 and J is TRBJ1-1; D is uncertain. The V end was cut by 2 bases, the J end by 0 bases, with 7 bases between. Germline assignment: CDR1 KGHSH and CDR2 LQKENI. This CDR3 contains 14 residues. For the CDR3, the DNA is TGTGCCAGCTCACCAGGGCAGCTGAACACTGAAGCTTTCTTT. This codes for CASSPGQLNTEAFF.

The rearrangement uses TRBV6-1 and TRBJ1-6, with 9 positions matching TRBD1. The CDR3 sequence is 15 residues long. The germline gives CDR1 MNHNS, CDR2 SASEGT. V was clipped by 0 bases and J by 7 bases; unmatched bases: 1. The CDR3 spells CASSEATGGNSPLHF. The CDR3 DNA reads TGTGCCAGCAGTGAAGCAACAGGGGGCAATTCACCCCTCCACTTT.

The chain joins TRBV6-5 to TRBJ1-2; no clear D. Germline V CDR1 and CDR2: MNHEY, SVGAGI. With 4 bases removed from V and 8 bases from J, the gap between germline ends came to 8 bases. This CDR3 region has 11 residues. The CDR3 sequence is CASSSNGGYTF. CDR3 coding DNA: TGTGCCAGCAGTTCCAACGGGGGCTACACCTTC.

This clone has only a few counts. This chain uses TRBV6-5 with TRBJ1-6; 8 bases agree with TRBD1. Per germline, CDR1 MNHEY and CDR2 SVGAGI. The CDR3 is made up of 14 amino acids. The J segment lost 9 bases and the V segment lost 7 bases, leaving 8 bases of the junction unmatched. CDR3: CASKDGQGGSPLHF. CDR3 DNA sequence: TGTGCCAGCAAAGACGGACAGGGAGGTTCACCCCTCCACTTT.

The chain links TRBV7-8 to TRBJ2-7, with D possibly TRBD1 on 6 matching bases. Between the trimmed V and J ends, which lost 3 bases and 12 bases, there was a span of 15 bases. This CDR3 has 12 amino acids. The germline V gene has CDR1 SGHVS and CDR2 FQNEAQ. The CDR3 protein is CASSLSMGHGYF. The CDR3 DNA reads as TGTGCCAGCAGCTTGTCTATGGGACATGGGTACTTC. The variable domain in full, with the rest retrieved from reference TRBV7-8 and TRBJ2-7, is GAGVSQSPRYKVAKRGQDVALRCDPISGHVSLFWYQQALGQGPEFLTYFQNEAQLDKSGLPSDRFFAERPEGSVSTLKIQRTQQEDSAVYLCASSLSMGHGYFGPGTRLTVT.

The chain links TRBV5-8 to TRBJ1-5, with D possibly being TRBD1 (5 bases). CDR3 length: 16 residues. V lost 0 bases, J lost 2 bases, and 12 bases lay in between. Germline loops: CDR1 SGHTS, CDR2 YDEGEE. The DNA for the CDR3 is TGTGCCAGCAGCTTGGCCCGGGGGAAGGGCAATCAGCCCCAGCATTTT. This sequence encodes CASSLARGKGNQPQHF.

The chain couples TRBV5-1 to TRBJ2-1; TRBD1 matches at 8 bases. Looked up from germline, CDR1 is SGHRS and CDR2 is YFSETQ. This CDR3 has 15 amino acids. V lost 5 bases and J lost 2; bases outside the gene matches: 6. In nucleotides, the CDR3 is TGCGCCAGCAGTCCGGACAGGGTTACCTACAATGAGCAGTTCTTC. Its protein product is CASSPDRVTYNEQFF. The full variable domain, completed using reference TRBV5-1 and TRBJ2-1, is KAGVTQTPRYLIKTRGQQVTLSCSPISGHRSVSWYQQTPGQGLQFLFEYFSETQRNKGNFPGRFSGRQFSNSRSEMNVSTLELGDSALYLCASSPDRVTYNEQFFGPGTRLTVL.

The J gene is TRBJ2-7, the V gene TRBV6-5; 10 nucleotides align to TRBD1. The CDR3 extends over 15 amino acids. V dropped 0 bases and J dropped 5; count of bases not matched to a gene: 4. The V gene's germline CDR1 is MNHEY and CDR2 SVGAGI. CDR3 sequence: CASSYSGTGVNEQYF. The CDR3 DNA follows: TGTGCCAGCAGTTACTCGGGGACAGGGGTTAACGAGCAGTACTTC.

V usage is TRBV6-4 and J usage is TRBJ2-7, with TRBD2 matching 8 bases. The CDR3 has 14 residues. J was trimmed by 1 base and V by 3 bases; bases with no gene match: 2. Germline CDR1 MRHNA, CDR2 SNTAGT. CDR3 residues: CASSETSGSYEQYF. The CDR3 DNA is TGTGCCAGCAGTGAAACTAGCGGATCCTACGAGCAGTACTTC.

The gene calls are TRBV28 and TRBJ1-2; 12 bases are shared with TRBD1. Germline CDR1 and CDR2: MDHEN and SYDVKM. V lost 5 bases to trimming and J lost 9 bases; unmatched junction nucleotides: 7. The CDR3 has 14 residues. CDR3 sequence reads: CASSLGTGGASYTF. CDR3 sequence (DNA): TGTGCCAGCAGTCTCGGGACAGGGGGCGCTAGCTACACCTTC.

The rearrangement joins TRBV19 to TRBJ2-6, with no clear D. The V end lost 6 bases, the J end lost 0 bases, and 6 bases lay between the germline ends. CDR1 LNHDA and CDR2 SQIVND come from the germline V gene (reference sequence). The CDR3 has 14 residues. This chain's CDR3 is CASSESSGANVLTF. As DNA, the CDR3 is TGTGCCAGTAGCGAGAGCTCTGGGGCCAACGTCCTGACTTTC.

This chain joins TRBV30 and TRBJ2-5, with 11 bases matching TRBD2. Germline-derived CDR1 and CDR2 are GTSNPN and SVGIG (reference sequence). V was clipped by 1 base and J by 4 bases; unmatched bases: 5. CDR3 length equals 15 residues. CDR3 sequence reads: CAWSALAGGGETQYF. The CDR3 DNA reads TGTGCCTGGAGTGCCCTAGCGGGAGGTGGAGAGACCCAGTACTTC.

The chain has TRBV28 and TRBJ1-1, with a tentative D call TRBD1 (6 bases). Trimming stripped 7 bases from V and 4 bases from J, with 28 bases between. The CDR3 is made up of 18 amino acids. Germline CDR1 and CDR2: MDHEN and SYDVKM. This CDR3 reads CASTKSRRQDRRGTEAFF. The CDR3 DNA follows: TGTGCCAGCACTAAAAGCCGGAGACAGGACCGTCGCGGCACTGAAGCTTTCTTT.